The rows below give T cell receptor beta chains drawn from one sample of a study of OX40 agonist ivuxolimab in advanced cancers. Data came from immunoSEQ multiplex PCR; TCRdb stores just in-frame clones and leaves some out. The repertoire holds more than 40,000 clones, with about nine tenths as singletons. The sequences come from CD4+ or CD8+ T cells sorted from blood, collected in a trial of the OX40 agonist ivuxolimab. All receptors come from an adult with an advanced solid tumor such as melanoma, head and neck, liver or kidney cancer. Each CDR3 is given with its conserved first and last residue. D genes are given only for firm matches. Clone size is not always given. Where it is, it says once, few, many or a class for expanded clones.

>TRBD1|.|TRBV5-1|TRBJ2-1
CASGDRGAEQFF
TGCGCCAGCGGGGACAGGGGAGCTGAGCAGTTCTTC
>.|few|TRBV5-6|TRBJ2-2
CASSLRRGSTLNTGELFF
TGTGCCAGCAGCCTCCGCCGCGGTAGCACATTGAACACCGGGGAGCTGTTTTTT
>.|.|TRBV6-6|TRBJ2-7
CASSSLSGSSYEQYF
TGTGCCAGCAGTTCTCTTAGCGGAAGCTCCTACGAGCAGTACTTC
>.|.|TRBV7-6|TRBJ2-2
CASSFNQGSNTGELFF
TGTGCCAGCAGCTTTAATCAGGGGTCCAACACCGGGGAGCTGTTTTTT
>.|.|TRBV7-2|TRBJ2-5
CASSRQKQGSETQYF
TGTGCCAGCAGTCGTCAAAAGCAGGGCTCAGAGACCCAGTACTTC
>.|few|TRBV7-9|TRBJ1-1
CASSRARDTEAFF
TGTGCCAGCAGCCGGGCCCGGGACACTGAAGCTTTCTTT
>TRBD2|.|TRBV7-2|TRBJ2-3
CASSSPSGRRTDTQYF
TGTGCCAGCAGCTCACCTAGCGGGAGACGAACAGATACGCAGTATTTT
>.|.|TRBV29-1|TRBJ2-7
CSVEDQMDEQYF
TGCAGCGTTGAAGATCAGATGGACGAGCAGTACTTC
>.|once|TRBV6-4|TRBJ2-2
CASSVRAANTGELFF
TGTGCCAGCAGTGTGCGGGCGGCGAACACCGGGGAGCTGTTTTTT
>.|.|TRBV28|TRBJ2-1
CASSLRTHSYNEQFF
TGTGCCAGCAGTTTAAGGACTCATTCCTACAATGAGCAGTTCTTC
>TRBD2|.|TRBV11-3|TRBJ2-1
CASSLAGGGNEQFF
TGTGCCAGCAGCTTGGCGGGAGGGGGGAATGAGCAGTTCTTC
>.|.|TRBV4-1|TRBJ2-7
CASSQDQWRADEQYF
TGCGCCAGCAGCCAAGATCAATGGAGGGCCGACGAGCAGTACTTC
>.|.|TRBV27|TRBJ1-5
CASSLRVNQPQHF
TGTGCCAGCAGTCTAAGGGTTAATCAGCCCCAGCATTTT
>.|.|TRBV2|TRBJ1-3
CASSDREGFSGNTIYF
TGTGCCAGCAGTGACCGCGAGGGGTTTTCTGGAAACACCATATATTTT
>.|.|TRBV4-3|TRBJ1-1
CASSPLNTEAFF
TGCGCCAGCAGCCCGCTGAACACTGAAGCTTTCTTT
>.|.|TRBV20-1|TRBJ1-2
CSAPDSHGYTF
TGCAGTGCTCCCGACAGTCATGGCTACACCTTC
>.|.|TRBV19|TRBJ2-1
CASSEARNEQFF
TGTGCCAGTAGTGAAGCTAGGAATGAGCAGTTCTTC
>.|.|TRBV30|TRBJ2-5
CAWSRQVRETQYF
TGTGCCTGGAGTAGACAGGTACGGGAGACCCAGTACTTC
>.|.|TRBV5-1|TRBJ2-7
CASSLAGDTPREQYF
TGCGCCAGCAGCTTGGCGGGCGACACCCCCCGCGAGCAGTACTTC
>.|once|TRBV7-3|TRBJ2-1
CASSPRQSSYNEQFF
TGTGCCAGCAGCCCCCGGCAGAGCTCCTACAATGAGCAGTTCTTC
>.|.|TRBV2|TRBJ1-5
CASSELGPASNQPQHF
TGTGCCAGCAGTGAACTGGGGCCGGCCAGCAATCAGCCCCAGCATTTT
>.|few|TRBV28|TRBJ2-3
CASRTDSQMTDTQYF
TGTGCCAGCAGGACCGACAGTCAAATGACGGATACGCAGTATTTT
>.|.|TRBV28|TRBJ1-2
CASTWTGVVNYGYTF
TGTGCCAGCACCTGGACCGGGGTGGTAAACTATGGCTACACCTTC
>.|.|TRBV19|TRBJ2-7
CASTEEGFVGEQYF
TGTGCCAGTACGGAGGAGGGGTTCGTAGGCGAGCAGTACTTC
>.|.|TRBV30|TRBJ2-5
CACTDSGETQYF
TGTGCCTGTACGGACAGCGGGGAGACCCAGTACTTC
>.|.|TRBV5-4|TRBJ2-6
CASSPQGPGANVLTF
TGTGCCAGCAGCCCGCAAGGGCCTGGGGCCAACGTCCTGACTTTC
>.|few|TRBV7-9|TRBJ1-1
CASSLNGQRAFF
TGTGCCAGCAGCTTAAACGGGCAGCGGGCTTTCTTT
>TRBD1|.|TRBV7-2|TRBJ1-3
CASSLGGNRGGNTIYF
TGTGCCAGCAGCTTAGGAGGGAACAGGGGTGGAAACACCATATATTTT
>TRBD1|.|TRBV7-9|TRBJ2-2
CASSLGGYRGSGELFF
TGTGCCAGCAGCTTAGGAGGGTACAGGGGATCCGGGGAGCTGTTTTTT
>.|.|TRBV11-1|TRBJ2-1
CASSLQGGIRNEQFF
TGTGCCAGCAGTTTGCAGGGGGGGATACGCAATGAGCAGTTCTTC
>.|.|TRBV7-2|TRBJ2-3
CASRLGGSTDTQYF
TGTGCCAGCCGCCTAGGCGGGAGCACAGATACGCAGTATTTT
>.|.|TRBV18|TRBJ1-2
CASSPIDAGYYGYTF
TGTGCCAGCTCACCGATAGACGCTGGTTACTATGGCTACACCTTC
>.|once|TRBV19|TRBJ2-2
CASSASRSAGELFF
TGTGCCAGTAGTGCCTCTCGGAGCGCCGGGGAGCTGTTTTTT
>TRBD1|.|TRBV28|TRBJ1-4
CASTSGGEKLFF
TGTGCCAGCACCTCAGGGGGGGAAAAACTGTTTTTT
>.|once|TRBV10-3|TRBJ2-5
CAISESRGMETQYF
TGTGCCATCAGTGAGTCGAGAGGAATGGAGACCCAGTACTTC
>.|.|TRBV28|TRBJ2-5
CASSTQETQYF
TGTGCCAGCAGTACCCAAGAGACCCAGTACTTC